The source of this TCR beta chain is a study of cytomegalovirus exposure and HLA in healthy donors. Looked up from germline, CDR1 is LNHDA and CDR2 is SQIVND (reference sequence). V gave up 10 bases and J gave up 7 bases; unmatched junction bases: 11. The length of the CDR3 is 15 residues. Profiled with immunoSEQ multiplex PCR; TCRdb holds only in-frame clones, not every one. The sample records 110,000 to 150,000 clones, approximately 94% being singletons. This clone has a handful of counts. J is TRBJ1-5 and V is TRBV19, with 12 bases fitting TRBD1. Sequencing was done on a sample of PBMCs. This TCR was sampled from a man aged 18 to 30 in good health and CMV-seropositive. CDR3 amino acids: CAIAPGQGAGQPQHF. CDR3 sequence (DNA): TGTGCCATCGCACCGGGACAGGGGGCCGGCCAGCCCCAGCATTTT.